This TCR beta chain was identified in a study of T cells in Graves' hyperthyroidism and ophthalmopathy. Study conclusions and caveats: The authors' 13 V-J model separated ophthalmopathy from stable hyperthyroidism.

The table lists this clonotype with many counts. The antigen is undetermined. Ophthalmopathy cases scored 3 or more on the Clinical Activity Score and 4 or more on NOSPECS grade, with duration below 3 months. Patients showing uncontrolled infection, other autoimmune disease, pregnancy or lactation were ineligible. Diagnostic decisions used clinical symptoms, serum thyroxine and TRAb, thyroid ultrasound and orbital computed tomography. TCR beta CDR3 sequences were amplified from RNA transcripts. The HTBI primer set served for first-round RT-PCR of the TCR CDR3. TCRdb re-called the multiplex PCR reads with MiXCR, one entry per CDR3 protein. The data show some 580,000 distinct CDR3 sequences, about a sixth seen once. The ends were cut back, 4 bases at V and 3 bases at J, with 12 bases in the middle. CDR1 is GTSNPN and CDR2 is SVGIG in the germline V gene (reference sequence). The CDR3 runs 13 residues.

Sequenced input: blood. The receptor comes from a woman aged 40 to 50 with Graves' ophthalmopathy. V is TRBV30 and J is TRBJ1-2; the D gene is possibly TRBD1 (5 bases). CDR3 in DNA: TGTGCCTGGAAGTTGGGGACGGACTATGGCTACACCTTC. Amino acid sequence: CAWKLGTDYGYTF. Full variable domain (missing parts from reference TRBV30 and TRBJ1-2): SQTIHQWPATLVQPVGSPLSLECTVEGTSNPNLYWYRQAAGRGLQLLFYSVGIGQISSEVPQNLSASRPQDRQFILSSKKLLLSDSGFYLCAWKLGTDYGYTFGSGTRLTVV.